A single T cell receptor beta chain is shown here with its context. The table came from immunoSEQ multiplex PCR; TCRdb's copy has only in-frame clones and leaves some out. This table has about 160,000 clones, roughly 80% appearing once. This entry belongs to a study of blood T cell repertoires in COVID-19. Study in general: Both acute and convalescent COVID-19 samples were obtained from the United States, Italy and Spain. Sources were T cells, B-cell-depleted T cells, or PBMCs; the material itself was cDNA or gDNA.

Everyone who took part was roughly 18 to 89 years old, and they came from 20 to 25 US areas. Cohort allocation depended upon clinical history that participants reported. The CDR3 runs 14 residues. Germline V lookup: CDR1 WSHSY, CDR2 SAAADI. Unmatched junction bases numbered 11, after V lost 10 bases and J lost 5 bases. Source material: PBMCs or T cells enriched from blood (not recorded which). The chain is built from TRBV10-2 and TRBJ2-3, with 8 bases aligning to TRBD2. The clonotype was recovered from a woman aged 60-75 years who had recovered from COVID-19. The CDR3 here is CATKSGGGKDTQYF. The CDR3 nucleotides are TGCGCCACCAAGTCCGGGGGGGGCAAAGATACGCAGTATTTT.